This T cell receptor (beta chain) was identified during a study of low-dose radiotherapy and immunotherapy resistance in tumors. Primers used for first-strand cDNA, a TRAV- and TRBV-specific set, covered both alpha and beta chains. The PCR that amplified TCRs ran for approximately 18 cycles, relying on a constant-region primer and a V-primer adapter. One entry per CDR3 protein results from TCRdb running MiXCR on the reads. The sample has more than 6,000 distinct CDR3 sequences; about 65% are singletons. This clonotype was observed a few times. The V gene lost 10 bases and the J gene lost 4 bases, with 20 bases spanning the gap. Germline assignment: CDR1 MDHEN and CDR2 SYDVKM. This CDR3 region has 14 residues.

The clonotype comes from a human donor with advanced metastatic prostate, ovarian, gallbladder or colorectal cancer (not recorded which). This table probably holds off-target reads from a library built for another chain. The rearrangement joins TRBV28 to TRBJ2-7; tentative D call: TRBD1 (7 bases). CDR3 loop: CATGEEGALYEQYF. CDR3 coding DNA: TGTGCCACGGGAGAGGAGGGGGCTCTTTACGAGCAGTACTTC.